This T cell receptor (beta chain) was captured by sequencing in a study of blood T cell repertoires in COVID-19. Germline V gene data show CDR1 as SGHTA and CDR2 as FQGTGA. The CDR3 extends over 20 amino acids. V trimming: 5 bases; J trimming: 4 bases; junction bases outside the gene matches: 22. The data were produced by immunoSEQ multiplex PCR, yet TCRdb's version contains in-frame clones alone and is incomplete. There are a few hundred thousand clones in the sample; roughly 86% occur only once, and over 2.5% lies in the top ten. What was sequenced was peripheral blood. The chain uses TRBV7-3 and TRBJ2-1, with 8 positions matching TRBD1. The receptor comes from a human donor in a cohort sampled during active COVID-19. DNA of the CDR3: TGTGCCAGCAGCCCGCCCAGGGACAGGTTAACGAGTGGGCTATACAATGAGCAGTTCTTC. Translation gives CASSPPRDRLTSGLYNEQFF.